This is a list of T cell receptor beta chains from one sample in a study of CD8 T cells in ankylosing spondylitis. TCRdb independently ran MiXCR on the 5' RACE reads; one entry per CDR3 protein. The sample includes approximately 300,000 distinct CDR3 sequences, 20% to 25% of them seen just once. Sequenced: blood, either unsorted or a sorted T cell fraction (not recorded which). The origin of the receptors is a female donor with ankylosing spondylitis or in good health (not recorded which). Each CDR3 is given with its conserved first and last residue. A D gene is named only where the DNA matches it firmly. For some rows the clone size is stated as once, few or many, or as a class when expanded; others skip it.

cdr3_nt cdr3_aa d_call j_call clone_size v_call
TGCGCCAGCAGCCATACTGGGACTAGCGGAGACACCGGGGAGCTGTTTTTT CASSHTGTSGDTGELFF TRBD2 TRBJ2-2 few TRBV4-3
TGTGCCAGCAGTTACTCCGGGTTAGGCGGCTACACCTTC CASSYSGLGGYTF - TRBJ1-2 - TRBV6-6
TGTGCCAGCAGCCCGGGACTCCGCACAGATACGCAGTATTTT CASSPGLRTDTQYF - TRBJ2-3 - TRBV7-2
TGTGCCAGCAGCCGCGCAGGGGGCATCTCCTACAATGAGCAGTTCTTC CASSRAGGISYNEQFF TRBD1 TRBJ2-1 few TRBV9
TGTGCCAGCAGTTGGCAGGGTCGAGGCACCGGGGAGCTGTTTTTT CASSWQGRGTGELFF - TRBJ2-2 - TRBV28
TGTGCCAGCAGCAGTAGGGCGACAGGGAGAAGTGGCTACACCTTC CASSSRATGRSGYTF TRBD1 TRBJ1-2 many TRBV9
TGCGCCAGCAGCCAAGATAACTGGTCCTACGAGCAGTACTTC CASSQDNWSYEQYF - TRBJ2-7 many TRBV4-3
TGTGCCATCAGTGAAACAGGGGATGAGCAGTTCTTC CAISETGDEQFF TRBD1 TRBJ2-1 - TRBV10-3
TGTGCCAGCAGCTTATACAGGGGAAACACTGAAGCTTTCTTT CASSLYRGNTEAFF TRBD1 TRBJ1-1 - TRBV7-2
TGTGCCAGCAGCCCCGGTTGGGGGTCAACTGGGAACACTGAAGCTTTCTTT CASSPGWGSTGNTEAFF - TRBJ1-1 - TRBV11-3
TGTGCCAGCAGCTTAGATCCAAACTATGGCTACACCTTC CASSLDPNYGYTF - TRBJ1-2 many TRBV7-2
TGTGCCTGGAGCGTCGACGGATACACCGGGGAGCTGTTTTTT CAWSVDGYTGELFF - TRBJ2-2 few TRBV30
TGCAGCGTTGAACGGGGGAGAGGGGCCAAAAACATTCAGTACTTC CSVERGRGAKNIQYF - TRBJ2-4 - TRBV29-1
TGCGCCAGCAGCGGAGAGGGGGAGCAGTTCTTC CASSGEGEQFF - TRBJ2-1 - TRBV5-1
TGTGCCAGCAGTTGGACTGATGCAACTAATGAAAAACTGTTTTTT CASSWTDATNEKLFF - TRBJ1-4 few TRBV6-5
TGTGCCAGCACCCGACTAGCGGGAGCCGAGCAGTACTTC CASTRLAGAEQYF TRBD2 TRBJ2-7 - TRBV6-1
TGTGCCAGCAGCCCGGAGTCTTACCCCTACAATGAGCAGTTCTTC CASSPESYPYNEQFF - TRBJ2-1 - TRBV7-2
TGTGCCAGCAGTACCACAGGTGGTCAGCCCCAGCATTTT CASSTTGGQPQHF - TRBJ1-5 many TRBV12-3/TRBV12-4
TGTGCCAGCAGTTACTTGACCGGGACAGTTACCTCGGGAGCAGATACGCAGTATTTT CASSYLTGTVTSGADTQYF - TRBJ2-3 - TRBV6-2/TRBV6-3
TGTGCCAGCACCTCGAGGAGAGAATCTGGGGCCAACGTCCTGACTTTC CASTSRRESGANVLTF - TRBJ2-6 few TRBV6-2/TRBV6-3
TGTGCCAGCAGTTCCCTCCGGGACAGGTTGATTCATAGCAATCAGCCCCAGCATTTT CASSSLRDRLIHSNQPQHF TRBD1 TRBJ1-5 once TRBV28
TGCAGCGTTGAAGATCGGCTAGCGCCTAAAGAGACCCAGTACTTC CSVEDRLAPKETQYF - TRBJ2-5 - TRBV29-1
TGTGCCAGCTCACGGGGCTTAGTTGATGAGCAGTTCTTC CASSRGLVDEQFF - TRBJ2-1 - TRBV18
TGTGCCATAGCGACTCCGCACGCCTACACAGATACGCAGTATTTT CAIATPHAYTDTQYF - TRBJ2-3 few TRBV10-3
TGTGCCAGCTGGGAGGGAGACGCGAACACCGGGGAGCTGTTTTTT CASWEGDANTGELFF TRBD2 TRBJ2-2 few TRBV10-3
TGTGCCAGCAGCCCCCGGGGGAACTCCTACGAGCAGTACTTC CASSPRGNSYEQYF - TRBJ2-7 many TRBV7-8
TGTGCCAGCAGCTCGGGGTTCGAGCAGTACTTC CASSSGFEQYF - TRBJ2-7 few TRBV7-2
TGCAGTGCTCTTGACAGGGGGGGTTCACCCCTCCACTTT CSALDRGGSPLHF TRBD1 TRBJ1-6 - TRBV20-1
TGTGCCAGCAGTTCTTTAACAGGGGAAACTGAAGCTTTCTTT CASSSLTGETEAFF TRBD1 TRBJ1-1 - TRBV6-5
TGCAGTGCTAGGGGGTACGGTGGTCCAGATACGCAGTATTTT CSARGYGGPDTQYF - TRBJ2-3 few TRBV20-1
TGCAGTGCTGGACTAGCGGCTTACAATGAGCAGTTCTTC CSAGLAAYNEQFF TRBD2 TRBJ2-1 few TRBV20-1
TGTGCCAGCAGCTTGTGGGACTTATCCGCCTACGAGCAGTACTTC CASSLWDLSAYEQYF - TRBJ2-7 - TRBV7-2
TGCGCCAGCAGTCGGGGGAACCCCCTGAACACTGAAGCTTTCTTT CASSRGNPLNTEAFF - TRBJ1-1 - TRBV5-1
TGTGCCAGCAGTCCCCAGGGGCTCGCGGGGGCTTTCTTT CASSPQGLAGAFF - TRBJ1-1 - TRBV12-3/TRBV12-4
TGCAGCGTGGATCAGGGGATCGGGGAGCTGTTTTTT CSVDQGIGELFF - TRBJ2-2 - TRBV29-1
TGTGCCAGCAGTTCCGGGGGAGGGGGCGCGGGCATTCAGTACTTC CASSSGGGGAGIQYF - TRBJ2-4 few TRBV6-5
TGTGCCGGCGCCGGGGGCACAGATACGCAGTATTTT CAGAGGTDTQYF - TRBJ2-3 - TRBV7-8
TGCAGTGGTTCGACAGGGGGCTACCGCTATGGCTACACCTTC CSGSTGGYRYGYTF TRBD1 TRBJ1-2 - TRBV20-1
TGTGCCAGCAGCACCACCTCCTATAATTCACCCCTCCACTTT CASSTTSYNSPLHF - TRBJ1-6 - TRBV28
TGCAGTGCTACCCAGGTCGGGGAGACCCAGTACTTC CSATQVGETQYF - TRBJ2-5 - TRBV20-1
TGTGCCAGCAGTTACTACAGCACCTTGGACGAGACCCAGTACTTC CASSYYSTLDETQYF - TRBJ2-5 few TRBV6-5
TGTGCCAGCAGCTTAACGTTTGCAGGGACCCAGTACTTC CASSLTFAGTQYF - TRBJ2-5 - TRBV7-3
TGTGCCAGCAGCGCCTCCCGAACAGGGGGGGCCAACGTCCTGACTTTC CASSASRTGGANVLTF - TRBJ2-6 - TRBV9
TGTGCCAGCAGCCAAGACGCGCGGGTTGTGACCCAGTACTTC CASSQDARVVTQYF - TRBJ2-5 - TRBV3-1
TGTGCCAGCAGTTCAACCGGGACTACCCGCAATGAGCAGTTCTTC CASSSTGTTRNEQFF TRBD2 TRBJ2-1 - TRBV7-2
TGCAGTGCTAGAGGGCCTAGCGGGGGGGACAATGAGCAGTTCTTC CSARGPSGGDNEQFF TRBD2 TRBJ2-1 many TRBV20-1
TGTGCCAGCGGGACAGGGTTCGGCTACACCTTC CASGTGFGYTF TRBD1 TRBJ1-2 few TRBV6-5
TGTGCCAGCAGCGGCCGACAGGGGGCCGGCACCGGGGAGCTGTTTTTT CASSGRQGAGTGELFF TRBD1 TRBJ2-2 few TRBV7-2
TGTGCCAGCAGCTTAGCACTGACGGTTATTAACACCGGGGAGCTGTTTTTT CASSLALTVINTGELFF - TRBJ2-2 - TRBV7-2
TGCAGTGCTAGTGTTTCCCCTCTACTGAACGAGCAGTACTTC CSASVSPLLNEQYF - TRBJ2-7 - TRBV20-1
TGTGCCATCAGTGAGTCTACGGTGCAGGGGCAGCCCCAGCATTTT CAISESTVQGQPQHF - TRBJ1-5 few TRBV10-3
TGTGCCAGCAGCTGGAAGACTAGCTACGTCCAAGAGACCCAGTACTTC CASSWKTSYVQETQYF TRBD2 TRBJ2-5 few TRBV5-6
TGTGCCAGCAGCCAGGCGGAATATGAGCAGTTCTTC CASSQAEYEQFF - TRBJ2-1 few TRBV9
TGTGCCAGCAAACGCTACCCGAACACCGGGGAGCTGTTTTTT CASKRYPNTGELFF - TRBJ2-2 - TRBV6-2/TRBV6-3
TGTGCCAGCAGTGATATAGCGGTTAGCTCCTACAATGAGCAGTCCTTC CASSDIAVSSYNEQSF - TRBJ2-1 - TRBV6-2/TRBV6-3